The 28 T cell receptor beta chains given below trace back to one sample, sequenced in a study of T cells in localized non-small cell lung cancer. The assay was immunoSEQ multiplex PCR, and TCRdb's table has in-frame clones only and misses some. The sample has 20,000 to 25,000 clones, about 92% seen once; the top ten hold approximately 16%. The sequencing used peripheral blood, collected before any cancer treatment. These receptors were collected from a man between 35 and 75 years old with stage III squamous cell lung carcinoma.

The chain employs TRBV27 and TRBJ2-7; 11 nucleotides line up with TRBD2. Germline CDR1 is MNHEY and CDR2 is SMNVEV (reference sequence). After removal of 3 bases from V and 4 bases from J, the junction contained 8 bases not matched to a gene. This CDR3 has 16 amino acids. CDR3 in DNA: TGTGCCAGCAGTTTTCTAGCGGGGGGAACCGGGTACGAGCAGTACTTC. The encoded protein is CASSFLAGGTGYEQYF.

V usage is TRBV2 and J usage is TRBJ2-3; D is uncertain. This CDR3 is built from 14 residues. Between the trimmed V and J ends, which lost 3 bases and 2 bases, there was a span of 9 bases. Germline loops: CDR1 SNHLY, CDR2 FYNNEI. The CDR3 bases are TGTGCCAGCAGTGACTTGCAGGCCACAGATACGCAGTATTTT. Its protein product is CASSDLQATDTQYF. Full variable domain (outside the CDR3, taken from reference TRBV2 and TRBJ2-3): EPEVTQTPSHQVTQMGQEVILRCVPISNHLYFYWYRQILGQKVEFLVSFYNNEISEKSEIFDDQFSVERPDGSNFTLKIRSTKLEDSAMYFCASSDLQATDTQYFGPGTRLTVL.

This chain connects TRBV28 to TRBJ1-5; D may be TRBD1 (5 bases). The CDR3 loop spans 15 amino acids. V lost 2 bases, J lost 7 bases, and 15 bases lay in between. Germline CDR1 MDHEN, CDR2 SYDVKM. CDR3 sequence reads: CASSLPAGPGQPQHF. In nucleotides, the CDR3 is TGTGCCAGCAGTTTACCGGCGGGGCCGGGACAGCCCCAGCATTTT. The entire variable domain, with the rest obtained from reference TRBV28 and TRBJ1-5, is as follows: DVKVTQSSRYLVKRTGEKVFLECVQDMDHENMFWYRQDPGLGLRLIYFSYDVKMKEKGDIPEGYSVSREKKERFSLILESASTNQTSMYLCASSLPAGPGQPQHFGDGTRLSIL.

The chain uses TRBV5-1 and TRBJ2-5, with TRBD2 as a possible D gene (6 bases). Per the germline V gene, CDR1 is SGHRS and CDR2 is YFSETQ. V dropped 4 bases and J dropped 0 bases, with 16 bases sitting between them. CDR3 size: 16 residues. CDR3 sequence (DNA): TGCGCCAGCAGCCCGGTGACGGCTAGCGACCAAGAGACCCAGTACTTC. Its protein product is CASSPVTASDQETQYF.

Here the CDR3 reads CVRWGVYEQYF. The CDR3, as DNA: TGTGTCAGATGGGGGGTGTACGAGCAGTACTTC. V and J are TRBV7-5 and TRBJ2-7; the table's D call of TRBD2 was not tested on the DNA. TRBV7-5 represents a pseudogene. CDR3 size: 11 residues.

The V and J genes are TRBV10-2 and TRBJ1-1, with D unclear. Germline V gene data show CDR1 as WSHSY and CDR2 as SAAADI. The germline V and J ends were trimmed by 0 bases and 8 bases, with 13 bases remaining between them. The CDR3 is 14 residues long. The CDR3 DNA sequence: TGCGCCAGCAGTGAGTCTGGACCCCTAGTAGAAGCTTTCTTT. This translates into CASSESGPLVEAFF.

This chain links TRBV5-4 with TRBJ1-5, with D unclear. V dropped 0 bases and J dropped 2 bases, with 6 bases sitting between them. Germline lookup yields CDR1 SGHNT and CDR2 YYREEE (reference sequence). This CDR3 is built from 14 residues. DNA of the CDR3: TGTGCCAGCAGCTTGGCCGGGGGCAATCAGCCCCAGCATTTT. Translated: CASSLAGGNQPQHF.

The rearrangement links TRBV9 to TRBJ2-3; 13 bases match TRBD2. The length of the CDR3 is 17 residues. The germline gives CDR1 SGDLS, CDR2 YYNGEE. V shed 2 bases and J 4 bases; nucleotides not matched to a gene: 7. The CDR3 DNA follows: TGTGCCAGCAGCGTCGGGACTAGCGGGAAGGAGTCAGATACGCAGTATTTT. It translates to CASSVGTSGKESDTQYF.

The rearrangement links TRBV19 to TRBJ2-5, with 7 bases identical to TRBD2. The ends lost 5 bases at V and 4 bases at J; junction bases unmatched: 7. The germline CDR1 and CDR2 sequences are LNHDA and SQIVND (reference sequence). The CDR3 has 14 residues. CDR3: CASSPRTRGETQYF. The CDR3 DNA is TGTGCCAGTAGTCCACGGACTAGGGGAGAGACCCAGTACTTC.

The CDR3 region has the DNA TGTGCCAGTAGTATCGGGACAGCCTCTGGAAACACCATATATTTT. Amino acid sequence: CASSIGTASGNTIYF. The rearrangement joins TRBV19 to TRBJ1-3; 7 bases line up with TRBD1. The trim removed 3 bases at V and 0 bases at J, leaving 2 bases unmatched. Germline loops: CDR1 LNHDA, CDR2 SQIVND (reference sequence). The length of the CDR3 is 15 residues.

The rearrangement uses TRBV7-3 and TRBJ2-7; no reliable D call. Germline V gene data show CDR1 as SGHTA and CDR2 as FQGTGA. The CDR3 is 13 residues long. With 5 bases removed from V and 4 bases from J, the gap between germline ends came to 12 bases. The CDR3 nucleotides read TGTGCCAGCAGCCCCAGACTGGGTTACGAGCAGTACTTC. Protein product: CASSPRLGYEQYF. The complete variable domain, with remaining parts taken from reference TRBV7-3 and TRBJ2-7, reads GAGVSQTPSNKVTEKGKYVELRCDPISGHTALYWYRQSLGQGPEFLIYFQGTGAADDSGLPNDRFFAVRPEGSVSTLKIQRTERGDSAVYLCASSPRLGYEQYFGPGTRLTVT.

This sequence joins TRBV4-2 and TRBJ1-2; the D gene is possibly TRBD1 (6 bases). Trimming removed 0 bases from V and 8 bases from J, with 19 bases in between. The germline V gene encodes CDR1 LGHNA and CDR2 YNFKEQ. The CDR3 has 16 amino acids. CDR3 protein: CASSQDIQGGSLGYTF. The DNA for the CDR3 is TGTGCCAGCAGCCAAGATATACAGGGAGGGTCTTTGGGCTACACCTTC.

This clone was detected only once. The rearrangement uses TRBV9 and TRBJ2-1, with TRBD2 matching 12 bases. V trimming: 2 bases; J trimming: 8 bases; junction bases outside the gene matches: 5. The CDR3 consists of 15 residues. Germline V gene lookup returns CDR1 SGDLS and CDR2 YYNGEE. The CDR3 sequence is CASSVTSGSFDEQFF. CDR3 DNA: TGTGCCAGCAGCGTGACTAGCGGGAGTTTCGATGAGCAGTTCTTC.

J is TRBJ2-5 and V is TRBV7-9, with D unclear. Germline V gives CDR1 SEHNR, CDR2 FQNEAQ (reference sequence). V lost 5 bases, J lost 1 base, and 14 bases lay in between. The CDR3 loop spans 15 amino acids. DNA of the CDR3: TGTGCCAGCAGCCCAGGTACCGCGGCCCAAGAGACCCAGTACTTC. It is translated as CASSPGTAAQETQYF.

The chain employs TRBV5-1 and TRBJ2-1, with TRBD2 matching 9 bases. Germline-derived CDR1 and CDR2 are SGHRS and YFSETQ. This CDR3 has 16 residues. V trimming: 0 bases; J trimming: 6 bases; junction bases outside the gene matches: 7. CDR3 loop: CASSLVGSGSFNEQFF. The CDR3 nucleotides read TGCGCCAGCAGCTTGGTAGGTAGCGGGAGTTTCAATGAGCAGTTCTTC. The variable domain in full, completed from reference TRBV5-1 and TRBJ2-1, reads KAGVTQTPRYLIKTRGQQVTLSCSPISGHRSVSWYQQTPGQGLQFLFEYFSETQRNKGNFPGRFSGRQFSNSRSEMNVSTLELGDSALYLCASSLVGSGSFNEQFFGPGTRLTVL.

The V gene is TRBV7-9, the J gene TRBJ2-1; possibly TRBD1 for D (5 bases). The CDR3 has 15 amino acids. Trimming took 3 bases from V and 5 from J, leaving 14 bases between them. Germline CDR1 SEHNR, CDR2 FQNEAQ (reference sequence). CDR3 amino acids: CASSLGQGFDNEQFF. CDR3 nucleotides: TGTGCCAGCAGCTTGGGTCAGGGTTTCGACAATGAGCAGTTCTTC.

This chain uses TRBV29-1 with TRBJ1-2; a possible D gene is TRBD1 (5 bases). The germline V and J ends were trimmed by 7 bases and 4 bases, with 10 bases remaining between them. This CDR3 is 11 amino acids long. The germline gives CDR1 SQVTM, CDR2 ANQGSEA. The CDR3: CSAAGSYGYTF. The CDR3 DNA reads TGCAGCGCCGCAGGGAGCTATGGCTACACCTTC.

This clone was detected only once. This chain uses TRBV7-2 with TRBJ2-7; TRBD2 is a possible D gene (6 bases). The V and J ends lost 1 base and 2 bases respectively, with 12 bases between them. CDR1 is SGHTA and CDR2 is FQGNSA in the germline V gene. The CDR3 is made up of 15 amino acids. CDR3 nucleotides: TGTGCCAGCAGCTTAGTCCGCGGGGAGGCCTACGAGCAGTACTTC. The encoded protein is CASSLVRGEAYEQYF. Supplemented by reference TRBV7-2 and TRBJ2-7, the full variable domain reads GAGVSQSPSNKVTEKGKDVELRCDPISGHTALYWYRQSLGQGLEFLIYFQGNSAPDKSGLPSDRFSAERTGGSVSTLTIQRTQQEDSAVYLCASSLVRGEAYEQYFGPGTRLTVT.

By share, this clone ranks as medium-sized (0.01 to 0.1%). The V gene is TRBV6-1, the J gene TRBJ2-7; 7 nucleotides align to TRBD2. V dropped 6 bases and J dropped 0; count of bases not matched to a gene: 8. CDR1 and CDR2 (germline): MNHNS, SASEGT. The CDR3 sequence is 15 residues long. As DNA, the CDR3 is TGTGCCAGCAGAGTGGCGGGAGTCCCCTCCTACGAGCAGTACTTC. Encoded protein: CASRVAGVPSYEQYF.

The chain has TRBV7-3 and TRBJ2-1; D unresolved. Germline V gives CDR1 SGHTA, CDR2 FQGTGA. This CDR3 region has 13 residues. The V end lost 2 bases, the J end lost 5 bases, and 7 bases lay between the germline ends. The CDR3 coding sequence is TGTGCCAGCAGCTTAGCTTACAACAATGAGCAGTTCTTC. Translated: CASSLAYNNEQFF. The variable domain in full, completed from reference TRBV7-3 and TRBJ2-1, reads GAGVSQTPSNKVTEKGKYVELRCDPISGHTALYWYRQSLGQGPEFLIYFQGTGAADDSGLPNDRFFAVRPEGSVSTLKIQRTERGDSAVYLCASSLAYNNEQFFGPGTRLTVL.

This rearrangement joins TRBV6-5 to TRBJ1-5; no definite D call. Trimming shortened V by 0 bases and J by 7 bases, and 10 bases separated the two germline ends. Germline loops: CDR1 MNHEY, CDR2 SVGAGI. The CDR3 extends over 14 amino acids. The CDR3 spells CASSYSGVGQPQHF. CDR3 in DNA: TGTGCCAGCAGTTACTCCGGGGTAGGCCAGCCCCAGCATTTT.

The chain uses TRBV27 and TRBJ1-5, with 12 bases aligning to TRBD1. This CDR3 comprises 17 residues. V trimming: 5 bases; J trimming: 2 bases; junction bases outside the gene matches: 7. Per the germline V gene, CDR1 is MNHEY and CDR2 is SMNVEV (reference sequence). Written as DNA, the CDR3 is TGTGCCAGCAGTCCCGGGACAGGGGGCACGGGCAATCAGCCCCAGCATTTT. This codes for CASSPGTGGTGNQPQHF.

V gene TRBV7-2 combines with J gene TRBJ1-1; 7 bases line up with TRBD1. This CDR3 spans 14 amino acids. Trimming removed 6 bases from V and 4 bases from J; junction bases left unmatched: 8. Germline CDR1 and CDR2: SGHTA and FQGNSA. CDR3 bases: TGTGCCAGCAGGCAGGGGGGGGTCATCACTGAAGCTTTCTTT. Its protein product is CASRQGGVITEAFF.

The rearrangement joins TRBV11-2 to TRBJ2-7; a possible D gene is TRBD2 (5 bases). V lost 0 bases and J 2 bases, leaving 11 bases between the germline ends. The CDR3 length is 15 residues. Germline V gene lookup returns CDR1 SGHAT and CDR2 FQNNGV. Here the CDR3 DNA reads TGTGCCAGCAGCTTAGATGGTAGAGGGCCCTACGAGCAGTACTTC. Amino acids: CASSLDGRGPYEQYF.

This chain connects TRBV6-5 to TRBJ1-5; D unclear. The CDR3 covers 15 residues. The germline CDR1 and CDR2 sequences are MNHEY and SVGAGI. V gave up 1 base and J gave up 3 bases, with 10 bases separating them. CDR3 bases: TGTGCCAGCAGTTACTTGAACAGACCCAATCAGCCCCAGCATTTT. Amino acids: CASSYLNRPNQPQHF.

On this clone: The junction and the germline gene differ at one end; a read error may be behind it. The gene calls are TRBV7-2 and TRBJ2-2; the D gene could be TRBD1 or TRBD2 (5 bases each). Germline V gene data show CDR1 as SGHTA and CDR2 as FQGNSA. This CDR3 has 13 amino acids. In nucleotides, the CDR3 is TGTGCCAGCAGCTACCGGGACGACCGGGAACTGTTTTTT. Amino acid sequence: CASSYRDDRELFF. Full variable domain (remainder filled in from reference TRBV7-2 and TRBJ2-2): GAGVSQSPSNKVTEKGKDVELRCDPISGHTALYWYRQSLGQGLEFLIYFQGNSAPDKSGLPSDRFSAERTGGSVSTLTIQRTQQEDSAVYLCASSYRDDRELFFGEGSRLTVL.

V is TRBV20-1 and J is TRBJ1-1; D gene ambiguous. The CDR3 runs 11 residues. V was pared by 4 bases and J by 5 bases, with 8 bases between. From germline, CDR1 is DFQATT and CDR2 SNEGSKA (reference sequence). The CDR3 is CSAKRRTEAFF. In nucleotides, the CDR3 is TGCAGTGCTAAGAGGAGGACTGAAGCTTTCTTT.

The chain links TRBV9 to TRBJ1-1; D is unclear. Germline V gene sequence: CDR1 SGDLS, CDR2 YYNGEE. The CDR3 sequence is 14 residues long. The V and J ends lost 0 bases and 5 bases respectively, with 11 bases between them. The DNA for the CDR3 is TGTGCCAGCAGCGTAGCTTTCGAAGGAACTGAAGCTTTCTTT. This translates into CASSVAFEGTEAFF.